A selection of T cell receptor beta chains follows, all from one sample in a study of blood T cell repertoires in COVID-19. Profiling relied on immunoSEQ multiplex PCR, and the TCRdb table lists in-frame clones only, not all of them. This repertoire shows some 250,000 clones, 91% found once; its top ten account for approximately 1.3%. The sequenced material came from PBMCs or T cells enriched from blood (not recorded which). The receptor source for this set is a human donor in a cohort exposed to, infected with or recovered from COVID-19 (not recorded which). The donor label of this sample is uncertain. Both conserved end residues are part of each CDR3. The D gene is left open where the match is weak. A clone size is listed for some rows: how often the clone was seen (once, few, many), or a class if it is expanded.

D: TRBD1
size: NA
V: TRBV2
J: TRBJ1-2
CDR3: CASSSLQGARGGYTF
DNA: TGTGCCAGCAGCTCTCTTCAGGGGGCGCGAGGAGGCTACACCTTC

D: NA
size: NA
V: TRBV19
J: TRBJ2-7
CDR3: CASSSGRITYEQYF
DNA: TGTGCCAGTAGTTCAGGGCGAATTACCTACGAGCAGTACTTC

D: NA
size: NA
V: TRBV29-1
J: TRBJ2-7
CDR3: CSVDRTQGGSYEQYF
DNA: TGCAGCGTTGACCGGACGCAGGGTGGGTCTTACGAGCAGTACTTC

D: TRBD1
size: NA
V: TRBV5-1
J: TRBJ1-1
CDR3: CASSLRGLTTEAFF
DNA: TGCGCCAGCAGCCTCAGGGGGCTGACGACTGAAGCTTTCTTT

D: NA
size: NA
V: TRBV27
J: TRBJ2-7
CDR3: CASSLRGNDEQYF
DNA: TGTGCCAGCAGTTTAAGGGGGAACGACGAGCAGTACTTC

D: NA
size: NA
V: TRBV6-5
J: TRBJ1-2
CDR3: CASKPGGSGYTF
DNA: TGTGCCAGCAAGCCGGGGGGGTCTGGCTACACCTTC

D: NA
size: few
V: TRBV6-2/TRBV6-3
J: TRBJ2-2
CDR3: CASSYGLTNTGELFF
DNA: TGTGCCAGCAGTTATGGACTAACTAACACCGGGGAGCTGTTTTTT

D: NA
size: NA
V: TRBV6-5
J: TRBJ2-7
CDR3: CASSYTLEGYEQYF
DNA: TGTGCCAGCAGTTACACCCTTGAGGGCTACGAGCAGTACTTC

D: NA
size: NA
V: TRBV29-1
J: TRBJ1-1
CDR3: CSVDDRNTEAFF
DNA: TGCAGCGTTGACGACAGGAACACTGAAGCTTTCTTT

D: TRBD1
size: NA
V: TRBV10-3
J: TRBJ1-1
CDR3: CAISVQGGNTEAFF
DNA: TGTGCCATCAGCGTACAGGGGGGGAACACTGAAGCTTTCTTT

D: TRBD2
size: NA
V: TRBV4-1
J: TRBJ2-1
CDR3: CASSQYLLAGYNEQFF
DNA: TGCGCCAGCAGCCAATATCTGCTAGCGGGGTACAATGAGCAGTTCTTC

D: NA
size: NA
V: TRBV27
J: TRBJ1-5
CDR3: CASSWSSSNQPQHF
DNA: TGTGCCAGCAGTTGGAGTTCTAGCAATCAGCCCCAGCATTTT

D: NA
size: NA
V: TRBV7-9
J: TRBJ2-7
CDR3: CASGTVYEQYF
DNA: TGTGCCAGCGGCACAGTCTACGAGCAGTACTTC

D: TRBD1
size: NA
V: TRBV19
J: TRBJ2-2
CDR3: CASSSTGGQTGELFF
DNA: TGTGCCAGTAGTTCGACAGGGGGTCAGACCGGGGAGCTGTTTTTT